The 27 T cell receptor beta chains presented below share a single source sample, sequenced in a study of blood T cell repertoires in COVID-19. Profiled with immunoSEQ multiplex PCR; TCRdb holds only in-frame clones, not every one. The sample contains roughly 410,000 clones, around 87% of which appear only once. The source material was peripheral blood. These receptors were collected from a woman aged 55-70 years with COVID-19, enrolled during active disease.

The chain employs TRBV11-2 and TRBJ2-3; 7 bases are a match to TRBD1. The CDR3 is made up of 13 amino acids. Germline CDR1 is SGHAT and CDR2 is FQNNGV. V shed 6 bases, J shed 4 bases, and the junction held 4 bases outside the gene matches. The CDR3 loop reads CASRVTGADTQYF. Written as DNA, the CDR3 is TGTGCCAGCAGGGTTACAGGGGCAGATACGCAGTATTTT.

This chain links TRBV20-1 with TRBJ2-5, with TRBD2 identical over 8 bases. Germline values: CDR1 DFQATT, CDR2 SNEGSKA (reference sequence). V dropped 3 bases and J dropped 3; count of bases not matched to a gene: 6. The CDR3 runs to 14 residues. The CDR3 DNA is TGCAGTGCTAGTTCAGCGGGGGCGAAAGAGACCCAGTACTTC. Translating it yields CSASSAGAKETQYF.

The chain joins TRBV5-1 to TRBJ1-4, with 10 bases identical to TRBD1. In germline, CDR1 is SGHRS, CDR2 YFSETQ. V lost 5 bases to trimming and J lost 7 bases; unmatched junction nucleotides: 8. This CDR3 region has 15 residues. The CDR3 protein is CASSPGTGVGEKLFF. The CDR3 coding sequence is TGCGCCAGCAGTCCCGGGACAGGGGTAGGTGAAAAACTGTTTTTT. The full variable domain, with the rest looked up from reference TRBV5-1 and TRBJ1-4, is KAGVTQTPRYLIKTRGQQVTLSCSPISGHRSVSWYQQTPGQGLQFLFEYFSETQRNKGNFPGRFSGRQFSNSRSEMNVSTLELGDSALYLCASSPGTGVGEKLFFGSGTQLSVL.

This clone was seen repeatedly, ten times or more. The gene calls are TRBV4-1 and TRBJ2-2, with 7 bases that match TRBD1. CDR1 MGHRA and CDR2 YSYEKL come from the germline V gene. This CDR3 spans 16 amino acids. J lost 5 bases, V lost 0 bases, and 6 bases had no gene match. CDR3 nucleotide sequence: TGCGCCAGCAGCCAAGAGGTCACAGGGGCGACCGGGGAGCTGTTTTTT. Translated, it gives CASSQEVTGATGELFF.

This clone appeared once. This rearrangement joins TRBV4-1 to TRBJ2-7, with D maybe TRBD2 (6 bases). This CDR3 is built from 14 residues. V lost 4 bases and J 1 base, leaving 11 bases between the germline ends. Germline-derived CDR1 and CDR2 are MGHRA and YSYEKL. CDR3 sequence (DNA): TGCGCCAGCAGCCTGGGGGGTACATCCTACGAGCAGTACTTC. It encodes CASSLGGTSYEQYF.

The chain carries TRBV5-4 and TRBJ2-3, with 11 bases lining up with TRBD2. J was trimmed by 6 bases and V by 4 bases; bases with no gene match: 10. Germline V lookup: CDR1 SGHNT, CDR2 YYREEE (reference sequence). The CDR3 loop spans 16 amino acids. CDR3 nucleotides: TGTGCCAGCAGCACTTCTAGCGGGGGGCGGGAGGATACGCAGTATTTT. As protein: CASSTSSGGREDTQYF.

This clone was recorded a few times. This chain joins TRBV7-9 and TRBJ2-7; 7 bases map to TRBD1. Germline V gives CDR1 SEHNR, CDR2 FQNEAQ (reference sequence). V shed 5 bases and J 6 bases; nucleotides not matched to a gene: 4. The CDR3 totals 12 residues. CDR3 protein: CASSKGTAEQYF. CDR3 sequence (DNA): TGTGCCAGCAGCAAAGGGACAGCCGAGCAGTACTTC.

Only one count was recorded for this clone. The genes are TRBV18 and TRBJ2-7, with 11 bases aligning to TRBD2. CDR1 is KGHSH and CDR2 is LQKENI in the germline V gene. The CDR3 consists of 16 residues. V shed 4 bases and J 3 bases; nucleotides not matched to a gene: 8. CDR3 in amino acids: CASSLQLAGGNYEQYF. The CDR3 DNA is TGTGCCAGCTCACTCCAGTTAGCGGGGGGGAACTACGAGCAGTACTTC.

V is TRBV5-4 and J is TRBJ2-2, with 11 bases fitting TRBD2. CDR1 is SGHNT, CDR2 YYREEE, per germline (reference sequence). The trim removed 2 bases at V and 8 bases at J, leaving 8 bases unmatched. CDR3 length: 16 amino acids. The CDR3: CASSFFSSGRRGELFF. The CDR3 nucleotides read TGTGCCAGCAGCTTTTTTTCTAGCGGGAGGCGAGGGGAGCTGTTTTTT.

The chain combines TRBV11-2 with TRBJ2-7; D may be TRBD1 (6 bases). Germline V gives CDR1 SGHAT, CDR2 FQNNGV. The CDR3 length is 16 residues. V gave up 0 bases and J gave up 1 base, with 13 bases separating them. Written as DNA, the CDR3 is TGTGCCAGCAGCTTAGATCACAGGGTAAGATCCTACGAGCAGTACTTC. It is translated as CASSLDHRVRSYEQYF.

The gene calls are TRBV18 and TRBJ2-7, with 10 positions matching TRBD1. In germline, CDR1 is KGHSH, CDR2 LQKENI. The CDR3 loop spans 16 amino acids. V lost 7 bases, J lost 2 bases, and 11 bases stayed unmatched. The CDR3 DNA is TGTGCCAGCTTACCGGGACAGGGGCTCGTCACCTACGAGCAGTACTTC. Amino acids: CASLPGQGLVTYEQYF.

The chain employs TRBV5-1 and TRBJ1-5; weak D call: TRBD1 (5 bases). CDR1 and CDR2 from the germline V gene are SGHRS and YFSETQ. Between the trimmed V and J ends, which lost 4 bases and 0 bases, there was a span of 14 bases. The CDR3 length is 16 residues. Here the CDR3 DNA reads TGCGCCAGCAGCCGTTCGGGACTGAGTAGCAATCAGCCCCAGCATTTT. Translating gives CASSRSGLSSNQPQHF.

The chain recombines TRBV28 with TRBJ1-1; 7 positions match TRBD1. The CDR3 is 15 amino acids. Germline CDR1 and CDR2: MDHEN and SYDVKM. Trimming cost V 5 bases and J 1 base; bases outside gene matches: 7. CDR3 DNA: TGTGCCAGCAGTCCGACAGGGACCGCGAACACTGAAGCTTTCTTT. Protein: CASSPTGTANTEAFF.

J is TRBJ1-5 and V is TRBV2; D unclear. CDR1 SNHLY and CDR2 FYNNEI come from the germline V gene. The ends were cut back, 5 bases at V and 2 bases at J, with 13 bases in the middle. This CDR3 is 15 amino acids long. The CDR3 sequence is CASSRQVPGNQPQHF. Here the CDR3 DNA reads TGTGCCAGCAGTCGTCAGGTCCCTGGCAATCAGCCCCAGCATTTT.

V usage is TRBV19 and J usage is TRBJ2-1, with D possibly being TRBD1 (5 bases). CDR3 length: 13 residues. The V end was cut by 5 bases, the J end by 11 bases, with 16 bases between. CDR1 LNHDA and CDR2 SQIVND come from the germline V gene (reference sequence). For the CDR3, the DNA is TGTGCCAGTAGTGCCGTCCCAGGGCAGAAGCAGTTCTTC. As protein: CASSAVPGQKQFF.

The chain is built from TRBV5-1 and TRBJ1-2; D is perhaps TRBD1 (5 bases). Per germline, CDR1 SGHRS and CDR2 YFSETQ. The V and J ends lost 0 bases and 0 bases respectively, with 9 bases between them. The CDR3 is 15 residues long. The CDR3 nucleotides are TGCGCCAGCAGCTTGGCCAGGGTAACTAACTATGGCTACACCTTC. Residues: CASSLARVTNYGYTF.

The chain recombines TRBV4-1 with TRBJ1-2; no reliable D call. Trimming took off 5 bases at V and 6 bases at J, with 16 bases between the two ends. Germline lookup yields CDR1 MGHRA and CDR2 YSYEKL. The CDR3 sequence is 14 residues long. The CDR3 sequence: CASSFYIKGDGYTF. In nucleotides, the CDR3 is TGCGCCAGCAGCTTCTATATTAAGGGAGATGGCTACACCTTC.

V is TRBV3-1 (or the pseudogene TRBV3-2) and J is TRBJ2-1, with TRBD1 matching over 7 bases. The CDR3 sequence is 13 residues long. V gave up 8 bases and J gave up 5 bases; unmatched junction bases: 6. CDR1 is LGHDT, CDR2 YNNKEL, per germline (reference sequence). For the CDR3, the DNA is TGTGCCAGCGGTCCTACAGGGGACAATGAGCAGTTCTTC. This sequence encodes CASGPTGDNEQFF.

The V gene is TRBV7-6, the J gene TRBJ2-1, with TRBD2 matching 13 bases. This CDR3 region has 16 residues. With V trimmed by 6 bases and J by 7 bases, 9 bases remained unmatched. Germline-derived CDR1 and CDR2 are SGHVS and FNYEAQ. The CDR3 nucleotides read TGTGCCAGCAGTAAGGAACTAGCGGGGGGGCTTAATGAGCAGTTCTTC. As protein: CASSKELAGGLNEQFF.

This clone was recorded only once. The genes are TRBV19 and TRBJ2-1; D might be TRBD2 (6 bases). V was clipped by 3 bases and J by 8 bases, with 11 bases between them. The CDR3 consists of 13 residues. The germline gives CDR1 LNHDA, CDR2 SQIVND (reference sequence). The CDR3 loop is CASSIWGEDEQFF. CDR3 in DNA: TGTGCCAGTAGTATTTGGGGGGAGGATGAGCAGTTCTTC.

In DNA form, the CDR3 reads TGTGCCAGCAGAACCCACAGGGGAGACTATGGCTACACCTTC. As protein: CASRTHRGDYGYTF. J is TRBJ1-2 and V is TRBV6-5; 7 bases line up with TRBD1. With V trimmed by 6 bases and J by 3 bases, 7 bases remained unmatched. This CDR3 region has 14 residues. Germline CDR1 is MNHEY and CDR2 is SVGAGI.

The genes are TRBV5-1 and TRBJ2-1; 14 bases agree with TRBD2. Trimming took 4 bases from V and 6 from J; bases not matched to a gene: 6. Per germline, CDR1 SGHRS and CDR2 YFSETQ. This CDR3 has 16 residues. The CDR3 DNA sequence: TGCGCCAGCAGCGGCGCCGGGACTAGCGGGGGCAATGAGCAGTTCTTC. Its translation: CASSGAGTSGGNEQFF.

The V call is TRBV27, the J call TRBJ1-5; TRBD1 is a possible D gene (6 bases). There are 14 residues in the CDR3. The V and J ends lost 8 bases and 6 bases respectively, with 17 bases between them. Germline lookup yields CDR1 MNHEY and CDR2 SMNVEV (reference sequence). The CDR3: CASGVGGLTQPQHF. The CDR3 bases are TGTGCCAGCGGGGTAGGGGGACTAACTCAGCCCCAGCATTTT.

This clone has just a few counts. The V and J genes are TRBV3-1 (or the pseudogene TRBV3-2) and TRBJ1-1; D uncertain. V was clipped by 3 bases and J by 4 bases, with 15 bases between them. Germline assignment: CDR1 LGHDT and CDR2 YNNKEL (reference sequence). The CDR3 runs 15 residues. In DNA, the CDR3 is TGTGCCAGCAGCCACCAAGGAGGGTATGGCACTGAAGCTTTCTTT. It translates to CASSHQGGYGTEAFF.

This clone was recorded once. The chain couples TRBV10-1 to TRBJ2-3; no clear D gene. Germline-derived CDR1 and CDR2 are WNHNN and SYGVQD (reference sequence). The CDR3 contains 15 residues. Trimming stripped 3 bases from V and 0 bases from J, with 10 bases between. The CDR3 here is CASSDSGDSTDTQYF. CDR3 bases: TGCGCCAGCAGTGATTCCGGTGATAGCACAGATACGCAGTATTTT.

Here the CDR3 reads CASSPFGTKEAFF. CDR3 in DNA: TGTGCCAGCAGCCCCTTTGGGACAAAAGAAGCTTTCTTT. This rearrangement joins TRBV3-1 (or the pseudogene TRBV3-2) to TRBJ1-1, with D perhaps matching TRBD1 (6 bases). CDR3 size: 13 residues. Germline V gene lookup returns CDR1 LGHDT and CDR2 YNNKEL (reference sequence). Between the trimmed V and J ends, which lost 4 bases and 8 bases, there was a span of 14 bases.

This clone appeared a single time. This sequence joins TRBV19 and TRBJ1-6; 7 bases are a match to TRBD1. After removal of 2 bases from V and 6 bases from J, the junction contained 7 bases not matched to a gene. The germline gives CDR1 LNHDA, CDR2 SQIVND (reference sequence). The CDR3 has 16 amino acids. The CDR3 protein is CASSIIGGTVNSPLHF. The DNA for the CDR3 is TGTGCCAGTAGTATAATTGGAGGGACAGTTAATTCACCCCTCCACTTT.